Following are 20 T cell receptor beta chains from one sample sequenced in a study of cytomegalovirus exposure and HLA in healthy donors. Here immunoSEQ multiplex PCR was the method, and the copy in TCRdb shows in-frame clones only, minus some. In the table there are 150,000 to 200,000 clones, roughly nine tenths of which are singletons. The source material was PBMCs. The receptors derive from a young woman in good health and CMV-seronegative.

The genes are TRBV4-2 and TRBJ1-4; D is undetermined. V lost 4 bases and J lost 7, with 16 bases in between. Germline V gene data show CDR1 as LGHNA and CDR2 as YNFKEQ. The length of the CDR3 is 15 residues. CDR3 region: CASSPNSGGGEKLFF. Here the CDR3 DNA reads TGTGCCAGCAGCCCAAACTCGGGCGGTGGTGAAAAACTGTTTTTT.

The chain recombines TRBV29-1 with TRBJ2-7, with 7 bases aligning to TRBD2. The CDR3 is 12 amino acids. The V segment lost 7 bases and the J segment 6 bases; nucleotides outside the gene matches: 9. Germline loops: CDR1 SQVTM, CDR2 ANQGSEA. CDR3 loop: CSAGGGSAEQYF. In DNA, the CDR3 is TGCAGCGCCGGGGGAGGGTCGGCCGAGCAGTACTTC.

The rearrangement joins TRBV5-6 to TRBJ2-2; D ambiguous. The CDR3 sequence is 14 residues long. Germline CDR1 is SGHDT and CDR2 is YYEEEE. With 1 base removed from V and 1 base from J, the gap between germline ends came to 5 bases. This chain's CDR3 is CASSLFLNTGELFF. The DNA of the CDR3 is TGTGCCAGCAGCTTGTTTTTGAACACCGGGGAGCTGTTTTTT.

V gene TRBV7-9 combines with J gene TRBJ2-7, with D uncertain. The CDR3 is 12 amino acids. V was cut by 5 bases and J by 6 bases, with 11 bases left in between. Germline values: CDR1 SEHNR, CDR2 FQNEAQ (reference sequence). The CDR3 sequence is CASSLETREQYF. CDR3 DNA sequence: TGTGCCAGCAGCCTGGAGACACGCGAGCAGTACTTC.

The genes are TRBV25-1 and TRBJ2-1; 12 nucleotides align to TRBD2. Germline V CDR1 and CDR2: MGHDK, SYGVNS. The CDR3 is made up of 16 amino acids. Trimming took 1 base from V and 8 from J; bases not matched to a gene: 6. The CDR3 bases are TGTGCCAGCAGTGAATCCCAGACTAGCGGGAGCTATGAGCAGTTCTTC. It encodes CASSESQTSGSYEQFF.

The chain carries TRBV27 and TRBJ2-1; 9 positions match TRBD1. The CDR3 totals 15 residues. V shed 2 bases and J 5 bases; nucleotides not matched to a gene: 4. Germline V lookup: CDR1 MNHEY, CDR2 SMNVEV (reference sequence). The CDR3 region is CASSLPGTGNNEQFF. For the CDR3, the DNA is TGTGCCAGCAGTTTACCTGGGACAGGGAACAATGAGCAGTTCTTC.

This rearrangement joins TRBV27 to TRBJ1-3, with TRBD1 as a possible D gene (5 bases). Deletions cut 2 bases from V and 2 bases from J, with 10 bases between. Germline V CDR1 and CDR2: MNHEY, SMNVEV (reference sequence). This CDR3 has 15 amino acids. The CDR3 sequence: CASSLRGPTGNTIYF. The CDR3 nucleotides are TGTGCCAGCAGTTTAAGGGGCCCCACTGGAAACACCATATATTTT.

This chain's CDR3 is CAGNQQGRVETQYF. The CDR3 DNA reads as TGTGCCGGAAACCAACAGGGGCGGGTAGAGACCCAGTACTTC. The rearrangement uses TRBV30 and TRBJ2-5, with 7 bases identical to TRBD1. The CDR3 length is 14 residues. Germline CDR1 reads GTSNPN; CDR2 reads SVGIG (reference sequence). V shed 8 bases, J shed 4 bases, and the junction held 13 bases outside the gene matches.

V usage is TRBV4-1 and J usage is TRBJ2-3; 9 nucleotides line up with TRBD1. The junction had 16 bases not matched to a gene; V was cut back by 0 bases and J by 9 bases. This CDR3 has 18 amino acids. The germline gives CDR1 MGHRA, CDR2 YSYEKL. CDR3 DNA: TGCGCCAGCAGCCAAGACACCATGGGACAGGGTAGATCGAAAACGCAGTATTTT. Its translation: CASSQDTMGQGRSKTQYF.

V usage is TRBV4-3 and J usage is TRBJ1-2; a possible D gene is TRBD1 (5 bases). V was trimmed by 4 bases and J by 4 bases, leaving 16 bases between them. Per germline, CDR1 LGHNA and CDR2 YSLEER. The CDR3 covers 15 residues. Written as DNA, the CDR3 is TGCGCCAGCAGCCTCTCCTCTGGGGGGGGCTATGGCTACACCTTC. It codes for CASSLSSGGGYGYTF.

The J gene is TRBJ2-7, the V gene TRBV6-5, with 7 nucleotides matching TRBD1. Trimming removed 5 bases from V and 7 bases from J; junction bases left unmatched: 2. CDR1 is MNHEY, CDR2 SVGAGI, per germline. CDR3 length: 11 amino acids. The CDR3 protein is CASSQDREQYF. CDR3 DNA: TGTGCCAGCAGTCAGGACAGGGAGCAGTACTTC.

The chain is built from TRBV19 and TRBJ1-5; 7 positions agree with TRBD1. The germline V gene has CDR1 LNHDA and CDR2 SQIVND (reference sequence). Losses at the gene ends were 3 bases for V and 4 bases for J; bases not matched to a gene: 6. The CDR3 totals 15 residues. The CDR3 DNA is TGTGCCAGTAGTATTCAGGGGGTACGGAATCAGCCCCAGCATTTT. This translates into CASSIQGVRNQPQHF.

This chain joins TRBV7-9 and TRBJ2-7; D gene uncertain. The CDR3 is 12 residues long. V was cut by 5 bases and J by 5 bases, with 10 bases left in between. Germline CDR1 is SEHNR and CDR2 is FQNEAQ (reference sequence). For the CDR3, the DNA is TGTGCCAGCAGCCCCGGTATGGACGAGCAGTACTTC. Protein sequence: CASSPGMDEQYF.

The CDR3 sequence: CASKASGSVGTGELFF. The CDR3 DNA sequence: TGCGCCAGCAAGGCTAGCGGGAGTGTAGGCACCGGGGAGCTGTTTTTT. This sequence joins TRBV5-1 and TRBJ2-2, with 10 bases lining up with TRBD2. CDR3 size: 16 residues. The germline CDR1 and CDR2 sequences are SGHRS and YFSETQ. The J segment lost 4 bases and the V segment lost 6 bases, leaving 9 bases of the junction unmatched.

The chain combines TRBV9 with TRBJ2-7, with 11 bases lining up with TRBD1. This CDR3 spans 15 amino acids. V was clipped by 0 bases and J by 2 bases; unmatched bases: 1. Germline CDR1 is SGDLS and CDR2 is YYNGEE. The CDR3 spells CASSVGGQGAYEQYF. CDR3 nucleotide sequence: TGTGCCAGCAGCGTAGGGGGACAGGGGGCCTACGAGCAGTACTTC.

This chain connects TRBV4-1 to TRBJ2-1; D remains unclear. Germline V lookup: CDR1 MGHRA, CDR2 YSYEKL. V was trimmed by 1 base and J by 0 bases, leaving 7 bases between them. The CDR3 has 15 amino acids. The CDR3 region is CASSQGTSSYNEQFF. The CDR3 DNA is TGCGCCAGCAGCCAAGGAACAAGCTCCTACAATGAGCAGTTCTTC.

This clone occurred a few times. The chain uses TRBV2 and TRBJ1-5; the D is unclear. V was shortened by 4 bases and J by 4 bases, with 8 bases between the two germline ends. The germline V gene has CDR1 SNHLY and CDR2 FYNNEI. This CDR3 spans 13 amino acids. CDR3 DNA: TGTGCCAGCAGTGGAAGTATTAATCAGCCCCAGCATTTT. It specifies CASSGSINQPQHF.

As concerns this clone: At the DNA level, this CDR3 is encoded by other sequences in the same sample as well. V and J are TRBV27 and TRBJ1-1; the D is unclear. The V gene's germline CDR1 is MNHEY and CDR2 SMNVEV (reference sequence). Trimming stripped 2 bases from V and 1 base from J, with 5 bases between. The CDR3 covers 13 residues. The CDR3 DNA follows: TGTGCCAGCAGTTTAGGAGCGAACACTGAAGCTTTCTTT. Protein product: CASSLGANTEAFF.

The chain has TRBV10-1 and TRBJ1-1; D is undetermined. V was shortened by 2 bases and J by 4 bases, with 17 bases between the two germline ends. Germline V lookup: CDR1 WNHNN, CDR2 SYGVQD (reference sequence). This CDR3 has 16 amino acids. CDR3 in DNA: TGCGCCAGCAGTGAGGGGAGGAGGGAATGGGTCACTGAAGCTTTCTTT. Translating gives CASSEGRREWVTEAFF.

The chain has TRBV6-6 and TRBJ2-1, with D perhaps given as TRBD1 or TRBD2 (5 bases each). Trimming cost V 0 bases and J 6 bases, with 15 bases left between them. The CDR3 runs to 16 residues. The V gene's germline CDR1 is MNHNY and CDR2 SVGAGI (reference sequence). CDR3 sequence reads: CASSYSSGPHSNEQFF. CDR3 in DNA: TGTGCCAGCAGTTACTCCTCGGGACCTCATTCCAATGAGCAGTTCTTC.